The 30 T cell receptor beta chains presented below share a single source sample, sequenced in a study of T cell changes during pregnancy in multiple sclerosis. Only in-frame clones appear in the TCRdb table, and some are missing; sequencing was by immunoSEQ multiplex PCR. The data contain about 50,000 clones, roughly 92% of them singletons. Material: CD8+ T cells from peripheral blood mononuclear cells, obtained before pregnancy. These receptors all come from a female donor with multiple sclerosis, enrolled in a pregnancy study.

This sequence joins TRBV29-1 and TRBJ2-5; D perhaps matches TRBD2 (7 bases). Trimming took off 1 base at V and 7 bases at J, with 16 bases between the two ends. The CDR3 totals 14 residues. Germline-derived CDR1 and CDR2 are SQVTM and ANQGSEA. The CDR3 bases are TGCAGCGTTGAAGGCTGGGGAGGGGGTAGGACCCAGTACTTC. Encoded protein: CSVEGWGGGRTQYF.

The chain has TRBV5-1 and TRBJ1-4; D might be TRBD1 (5 bases). Trimming took off 7 bases at V and 4 bases at J, with 11 bases between the two ends. The CDR3 is 13 amino acids. In germline, CDR1 is SGHRS, CDR2 YFSETQ. The chain's CDR3 is CASADSNNEKLFF. The CDR3 DNA is TGCGCCAGCGCCGACAGCAATAATGAAAAACTGTTTTTT.

V and J are TRBV4-1 and TRBJ1-2, with unresolved D. The germline V gene encodes CDR1 MGHRA and CDR2 YSYEKL. The CDR3 covers 13 residues. The ends were cut back, 0 bases at V and 4 bases at J, with 6 bases in the middle. CDR3 sequence reads: CASSQEAGYGYTF. DNA of the CDR3: TGCGCCAGCAGCCAAGAAGCCGGCTATGGCTACACCTTC.

The rearrangement links TRBV5-1 to TRBJ2-7; TRBD1 aligns across 7 bases. Germline CDR1 SGHRS, CDR2 YFSETQ. V shed 7 bases and J 5 bases; nucleotides not matched to a gene: 6. The CDR3 is 12 residues long. The chain's CDR3 is CASREGGNEQYF. The DNA of the CDR3 is TGCGCCAGCCGTGAAGGGGGCAACGAGCAGTACTTC.

The CDR3 coding sequence is TGTGCCAGCAGCAACCCAACAGGGGCGAACACCGGGGAGCTGTTTTTT. Its translation: CASSNPTGANTGELFF. V gene TRBV28 combines with J gene TRBJ2-2, with 7 bases matching TRBD1. Germline V gives CDR1 MDHEN, CDR2 SYDVKM. There are 16 residues in the CDR3. V was clipped by 6 bases and J by 0 bases; unmatched bases: 7.

This clone was found once. The J gene is TRBJ2-7, the V gene TRBV27; tentative D call: TRBD1 (5 bases). V dropped 2 bases and J dropped 3 bases, with 14 bases sitting between them. Germline V gene sequence: CDR1 MNHEY, CDR2 SMNVEV (reference sequence). This CDR3 has 15 residues. In nucleotides, the CDR3 is TGTGCCAGCAGTTTAGGGTCAGGGCCGCTCTACGAGCAGTACTTC. It is translated as CASSLGSGPLYEQYF.

The rearrangement joins TRBV6-1 to TRBJ2-7; 8 positions agree with TRBD1. Germline trimming cut 4 bases from V and 4 bases from J; bases unmatched to any gene: 6. From germline, CDR1 is MNHNS and CDR2 SASEGT. The CDR3 has 14 residues. The CDR3 spells CASSATDRVYEQYF. For the CDR3, the DNA is TGTGCCAGCAGTGCAACGGACAGGGTTTACGAGCAGTACTTC.

CDR3 sequence: CASSGTEKPYEQYF. The CDR3 nucleotides are TGTGCCAGCAGCGGGACAGAGAAACCCTACGAGCAGTACTTC. The V gene is TRBV7-9, the J gene TRBJ2-7; 7 nucleotides agree with TRBD1. Germline V CDR1 and CDR2: SEHNR, FQNEAQ (reference sequence). There are 14 residues in the CDR3. The V segment lost 5 bases and the J segment 2 bases; nucleotides outside the gene matches: 6.

The CDR3 DNA reads as TGTGCCAGCAGCCCGAAACCTCGGGAATTGACCGGGGAGCTGTTTTTT. Protein product: CASSPKPRELTGELFF. The rearrangement joins TRBV21-1 to TRBJ2-2; the tabulated D call, TRBD2, remains unverified against the DNA. TRBV21-1 is classified as a pseudogene. This CDR3 is built from 16 residues.

The chain carries TRBV15 and TRBJ2-5, with TRBD2 matching 7 bases. From germline, CDR1 is LNHNV and CDR2 YYDKDF (reference sequence). Trimming removed 2 bases from V and 5 bases from J; junction bases left unmatched: 8. The CDR3 runs to 15 residues. This chain's CDR3 is CATSRSREGSETQYF. The CDR3 DNA reads as TGTGCCACCAGCAGATCCAGGGAGGGGAGCGAGACCCAGTACTTC. The whole variable domain, remainder taken from reference TRBV15 and TRBJ2-5, is DAMVIQNPRYQVTQFGKPVTLSCSQTLNHNVMYWYQQKSSQAPKLLFHYYDKDFNNEADTPDNFQSRRPNTSFCFLDIRSPGLGDTAMYLCATSRSREGSETQYFGPGTRLLVL.

This chain links TRBV27 with TRBJ1-5, with 8 bases fitting TRBD1. The length of the CDR3 is 13 residues. The germline CDR1 and CDR2 sequences are MNHEY and SMNVEV (reference sequence). The V gene end was trimmed by 5 bases and the J gene end by 5 bases; junction bases not matched to a gene: 2. In nucleotides, the CDR3 is TGTGCCAGCAGTCCCAGGGGGCATCAGCCCCAGCATTTT. This sequence encodes CASSPRGHQPQHF.

V gene TRBV29-1 combines with J gene TRBJ2-7; 8 nucleotides align to TRBD1. There are 14 residues in the CDR3. J was trimmed by 1 base and V by 6 bases; bases with no gene match: 8. Germline V gene sequence: CDR1 SQVTM, CDR2 ANQGSEA. CDR3 in DNA: TGCAGCGTACTGACAGGGGACAGGTCCTACGAGCAGTACTTC. Protein sequence: CSVLTGDRSYEQYF.

The chain employs TRBV27 and TRBJ1-1; no definite D call. The V and J ends lost 11 bases and 6 bases respectively, with 13 bases between them. Germline V gene sequence: CDR1 MNHEY, CDR2 SMNVEV (reference sequence). The CDR3 runs 11 residues. This CDR3 is CASRSNSEAFF. In DNA form, the CDR3 reads TGTGCCTCCCGGAGTAATTCTGAAGCTTTCTTT.

The gene calls are TRBV7-9 and TRBJ1-2, with TRBD1 identical over 12 bases. The V and J ends lost 4 bases and 7 bases, in that order; junction bases with no gene match: 10. The CDR3 spans 16 residues. Germline V gene sequence: CDR1 SEHNR, CDR2 FQNEAQ (reference sequence). This CDR3 is CASSSDRDRGHGGYTF. In DNA, the CDR3 is TGTGCCAGCAGCTCAGACCGGGACAGGGGGCATGGTGGCTACACCTTC.

The genes are TRBV7-9 and TRBJ1-2; 11 bases map to TRBD1. CDR1 and CDR2 (germline): SEHNR, FQNEAQ (reference sequence). V gave up 5 bases and J gave up 8 bases; unmatched junction bases: 4. The length of the CDR3 is 13 residues. CDR3 sequence: CASSLGTGGGYTF. DNA for the CDR3: TGTGCCAGCAGCCTGGGGACAGGGGGAGGCTACACCTTC.

This rearrangement joins TRBV19 to TRBJ1-2; D gene uncertain. The germline gives CDR1 LNHDA, CDR2 SQIVND (reference sequence). Trimming pared 0 bases from V and 8 bases from J, leaving 16 bases between. CDR3 size: 15 residues. The CDR3 is CASSIDLFQEEGYTF. Written as DNA, the CDR3 is TGTGCCAGTAGTATAGATCTATTTCAGGAAGAGGGCTACACCTTC.

The V gene is TRBV19, the J gene TRBJ1-1; 7 nucleotides line up with TRBD1. The germline V gene has CDR1 LNHDA and CDR2 SQIVND (reference sequence). The CDR3 extends over 15 amino acids. V trimming: 3 bases; J trimming: 4 bases; junction bases outside the gene matches: 8. CDR3 nucleotides: TGTGCCAGTAGTATCGGGTCTAGGGGGCTCACTGAAGCTTTCTTT. Amino acid sequence: CASSIGSRGLTEAFF.

The V and J genes are TRBV5-1 and TRBJ2-1, with D maybe TRBD1 (7 bases). The CDR3 extends over 15 amino acids. V dropped 3 bases and J dropped 9 bases, with 19 bases sitting between them. In germline, CDR1 is SGHRS, CDR2 YFSETQ. For the CDR3, the DNA is TGCGCCAGCAGCTGGGGGGCGACAGGGACCGGTGAGCAGTTCTTC. As protein: CASSWGATGTGEQFF. The full variable domain, in which reference TRBV5-1 and TRBJ2-1 provide the parts outside the CDR3, is KAGVTQTPRYLIKTRGQQVTLSCSPISGHRSVSWYQQTPGQGLQFLFEYFSETQRNKGNFPGRFSGRQFSNSRSEMNVSTLELGDSALYLCASSWGATGTGEQFFGPGTRLTVL.

The chain couples TRBV2 to TRBJ1-5; D remains unclear. Germline CDR1 SNHLY, CDR2 FYNNEI. The CDR3 is 13 amino acids. V shed 6 bases and J shed 0 bases, with 6 bases lying between them. For the CDR3, the DNA is TGTGCCAGCAGCCCCTATAGCAATCAGCCCCAGCATTTT. The encoded protein is CASSPYSNQPQHF.

The chain carries TRBV5-1 and TRBJ2-7, with 8 positions matching TRBD2. This CDR3 spans 15 amino acids. V was pared by 0 bases and J by 5 bases, with 7 bases of the junction left unmatched. Germline V gives CDR1 SGHRS, CDR2 YFSETQ. DNA for the CDR3: TGCGCCAGCAGCTTGGAGCTTAGCGGGGTTGACGAGCAGTACTTC. It codes for CASSLELSGVDEQYF.

The rearrangement joins TRBV30 to TRBJ2-7; TRBD1 agrees at 9 bases. Germline V CDR1 and CDR2: GTSNPN, SVGIG (reference sequence). V trimming: 7 bases; J trimming: 7 bases; junction bases outside the gene matches: 11. The CDR3 extends over 13 amino acids. As DNA, the CDR3 is TGTGCCTCCCACAGGGGGCTCCGGACGGAGCAGTACTTC. Protein: CASHRGLRTEQYF.

V is TRBV5-1 and J is TRBJ1-1; no firm D call. The CDR3 length is 13 residues. CDR1 is SGHRS, CDR2 YFSETQ, per germline. V gave up 2 bases and J gave up 4 bases, with 9 bases separating them. The DNA of the CDR3 is TGCGCCAGCAGCTTCCATGCGGGCACTGAAGCTTTCTTT. It is translated as CASSFHAGTEAFF.

This chain uses TRBV19 with TRBJ2-3, with 7 bases aligning to TRBD1. The V gene's germline CDR1 is LNHDA and CDR2 SQIVND (reference sequence). This CDR3 contains 16 residues. Trimming cost V 9 bases and J 0 bases; bases outside gene matches: 12. In DNA, the CDR3 is TGTGCCAGCAAACCAACAGGGGAGAGGAGCACAGATACGCAGTATTTT. Translating it yields CASKPTGERSTDTQYF.

The V call is TRBV19, the J call TRBJ1-4; 11 bases map to TRBD1. Germline loops: CDR1 LNHDA, CDR2 SQIVND (reference sequence). There are 12 residues in the CDR3. Losses at the gene ends were 8 bases for V and 11 bases for J; bases not matched to a gene: 4. Written as DNA, the CDR3 is TGTGCCAGTTCGAGGACAGGGGGCAAACTGTTTTTT. It yields the protein CASSRTGGKLFF.

J is TRBJ1-2 and V is TRBV5-8, with TRBD1 as a possible D gene (5 bases). There are 17 residues in the CDR3. Germline CDR1 reads SGHTS; CDR2 reads YDEGEE. The V end was cut by 7 bases, the J end by 1 base, with 23 bases between. CDR3 sequence: CASGPTRWGSNNYGYTF. The CDR3 DNA sequence: TGTGCCAGCGGCCCCACCCGGTGGGGCAGTAATAACTATGGCTACACCTTC. Full variable domain (remainder filled in from reference TRBV5-8 and TRBJ1-2): EAGVTQSPTHLIKTRGQQATLRCSPISGHTSVYWYQQALGLGLQFLLWYDEGEERNRGNFPPRFSGRQFPNYSSELNVNALELEDSALYLCASGPTRWGSNNYGYTFGSGTRLTVV.

The chain employs TRBV19 and TRBJ2-7; tentatively, D is TRBD2 (6 bases). The ends were cut back, 2 bases at V and 5 bases at J, with 10 bases in the middle. The germline CDR1 and CDR2 sequences are LNHDA and SQIVND (reference sequence). The CDR3 extends over 13 amino acids. CDR3 region: CASSINGGNEQYF. In DNA, the CDR3 is TGTGCCAGTAGTATAAACGGAGGGAACGAGCAGTACTTC.

This sequence joins TRBV2 and TRBJ2-4; tentatively, D is TRBD1 (6 bases). Per germline, CDR1 SNHLY and CDR2 FYNNEI. There are 14 residues in the CDR3. V shed 2 bases and J shed 5 bases, with 10 bases lying between them. CDR3 in DNA: TGTGCCAGCAGTGAATTACAGGGTCAAAACATTCAGTACTTC. Its translation is CASSELQGQNIQYF.

V gene TRBV29-1 combines with J gene TRBJ2-2; D gene ambiguous. Germline V CDR1 and CDR2: SQVTM, ANQGSEA. Trimming stripped 3 bases from V and 4 bases from J, with 6 bases between. The CDR3 sequence is 12 residues long. The CDR3 is CSVDPGTGELFF. DNA for the CDR3: TGCAGCGTTGATCCAGGCACCGGGGAGCTGTTTTTT.

The rearrangement uses TRBV19 and TRBJ2-3, with 8 bases lining up with TRBD1. The CDR3 has 15 residues. V shed 5 bases and J 4 bases; nucleotides not matched to a gene: 8. Germline values: CDR1 LNHDA, CDR2 SQIVND (reference sequence). CDR3 amino acids: CASSLTPGGADTQYF. The CDR3 DNA reads TGTGCCAGTAGTCTTACCCCAGGGGGCGCAGATACGCAGTATTTT.

The V gene is TRBV2, the J gene TRBJ2-6, with 10 bases fitting TRBD1. The CDR3 length is 16 residues. V lost 7 bases and J lost 2; bases outside the gene matches: 5. Germline V gene lookup returns CDR1 SNHLY and CDR2 FYNNEI. The CDR3 DNA reads TGTGCCAGCAAATCTGGACAGGGGGCTGGGGCCAACGTCCTGACTTTC. Residues: CASKSGQGAGANVLTF.